Below are 7 T cell receptor beta chains sequenced from a single sample in a study of molecular identifiers for immune sequencing clone quantification (dated by TCRdb to the late 2010s). Libraries were prepared through PCR. TCRdb shows the sequencer as Illumina MiSeq. In TCRdb, the public reads were trimmed at Q25 with fastp and aligned with MiXCR, with productive beta chains retained. Rows with one shared CDR3 protein collapse into an entry with the most common genes and DNA. A total of some 40,000 distinct CDR3 sequences appear in this sample, less than 20% of them only once. The ten largest clones take up roughly 7.7% of the sample. The specimen sequenced was naive CD8+ T cells from blood, with Jurkat cell RNA spiked in. What the cell subset or site label conveys for this sample: FACS-sorted CD8+CD4-CCR7+CD45RA+ naive T cells. All receptors derive from a human donor in good health. Some libraries in this study had Jurkat cell RNA spiked in.

This clonotype came up many times. This chain joins TRBV6-1 and TRBJ2-1, with D perhaps given as TRBD1 or TRBD2 (5 bases each). Trimming took 6 bases from V and 5 from J, leaving 23 bases between them. The length of the CDR3 is 17 residues. Germline V gene data show CDR1 as MNHNS and CDR2 as SASEGT. The CDR3 sequence is CASRGIPEGWGHNEQFF. In DNA, the CDR3 is TGTGCCAGCAGGGGCATACCCGAGGGGTGGGGACACAATGAGCAGTTCTTC.

The chain employs TRBV12-3 or TRBV12-4 and TRBJ2-3, with D hard to call. Deletions cut 3 bases from V and 0 bases from J, with 7 bases between. The CDR3 has 14 residues. The DNA for the CDR3 is TGTGCCAGCAGTTTCATCGGGAGCACAGATACGCAGTATTTT. As protein: CASSFIGSTDTQYF.

This clonotype was detected a few times. The chain combines TRBV28 with TRBJ2-1; D call uncertain. Trimming stripped 6 bases from V and 7 bases from J, with 10 bases between. The CDR3 has 12 residues. Germline loops: CDR1 MDHEN, CDR2 SYDVKM. The CDR3 coding sequence is TGTGCCAGCAGATACTGGATGAATGAGCAGTTCTTC. Encoded protein: CASRYWMNEQFF.

This rearrangement joins TRBV7-9 to TRBJ2-7; 11 nucleotides line up with TRBD2. The junction had 4 bases not matched to a gene; V was cut back by 5 bases and J by 4 bases. Germline-derived CDR1 and CDR2 are SEHNR and FQNEAQ (reference sequence). The CDR3 is 14 amino acids. The CDR3 DNA reads as TGTGCCAGCAGCGTTACTAGCGGGAGTTACGAGCAGTACTTC. It yields the protein CASSVTSGSYEQYF.

This clonotype was detected ten times or more. The chain links TRBV12-3 or TRBV12-4 to TRBJ2-7, with 7 bases that match TRBD1. The V gene end was trimmed by 5 bases and the J gene end by 4 bases; junction bases not matched to a gene: 8. This CDR3 has 14 residues. The CDR3 coding sequence is TGTGCCAGCAGTCACGGACAGGACTCATACGAGCAGTACTTC. Translation gives CASSHGQDSYEQYF.

This clonotype was picked up many times. The chain links TRBV4-2 to TRBJ2-3; 10 nucleotides line up with TRBD2. With 6 bases clipped from V and 6 bases from J, the junction kept 9 bases outside the gene matches. Germline V gene sequence: CDR1 LGHNA, CDR2 YNFKEQ. The CDR3 has 15 residues. In nucleotides, the CDR3 is TGTGCCAGCAGAATGACTAGCGGGTCCGGGGATACGCAGTATTTT. Translated, it gives CASRMTSGSGDTQYF.

This clonotype was seen repeatedly, ten times or more. The rearrangement uses TRBV5-6 and TRBJ2-7; weak D call: TRBD1 (6 bases). V gave up 4 bases and J gave up 1 base, with 9 bases separating them. This CDR3 is built from 13 residues. CDR1 is SGHDT and CDR2 is YYEEEE in the germline V gene. The CDR3 DNA reads as TGTGCCAGCAGCCCAGGGGATTCCTACGAGCAGTACTTC. Translating it yields CASSPGDSYEQYF. The full variable domain, completed using reference TRBV5-6 and TRBJ2-7, is DAGVTQSPTHLIKTRGQQVTLRCSPKSGHDTVSWYQQALGQGPQFIFQYYEEEERQRGNFPDRFSGHQFPNYSSELNVNALLLGDSALYLCASSPGDSYEQYFGPGTRLTVT.